These 6 T cell receptor beta chains were all obtained from the same sample, sequenced in a study of CD8+CD57+ T cells in acquired aplastic anemia. Profiling of TCR beta VDJ combinations and CDR3 sequences used genomic DNA as template. TCRdb re-analysed the reads in MiXCR, keeping a single row per CDR3 protein. The profile shows some 280,000 distinct CDR3 sequences, 55% to 65% of them singletons. The sample comprised sorted CD4+, CD8+, or CD8+CD57+ T cells (not recorded which) from PBMCs. All receptors derive from a human donor with severe aplastic anemia or a healthy control (not recorded which).

As regards this clonotype: This sequence may be a read error, since a much larger clone differs from it by one base. This chain links TRBV6-2 or TRBV6-3 with TRBJ1-5, with D possibly matching TRBD1 (5 bases). Germline V lookup: CDR1 MNHEY, CDR2 SVGEGT. The CDR3 runs to 15 residues. CDR3 nucleotides: TGTGCCGGCAGTCTACGTTCAGGGTCGAATCAGCCCCAGCATTTT. Protein sequence: CAGSLRSGSNQPQHF.

Ten or more counts support this clonotype. The chain uses TRBV7-3 and TRBJ2-6; D unclear. This CDR3 spans 16 amino acids. The germline V gene has CDR1 SGHTA and CDR2 FQGTGA. V lost 0 bases, J lost 0 bases, and 6 bases lay in between. CDR3 sequence (DNA): TGTGCCAGCAGCTTAACGCTGAGCTCTGGGGCCAACGTCCTGACTTTC. It is translated as CASSLTLSSGANVLTF.

The chain employs TRBV10-1 and TRBJ2-7; D might be TRBD1 (6 bases). Trimming removed 2 bases from V and 5 bases from J, with 13 bases in between. Germline values: CDR1 WNHNN, CDR2 SYGVQD (reference sequence). The CDR3 is 14 amino acids. CDR3 in DNA: TGCGCCAGCAGTGAGAGTTACAGGGCGGACGAGCAGTACTTC. Translation gives CASSESYRADEQYF.

To note about this clonotype: The limits of the CDR3 on the DNA are not certain, so only TCRdb's listed CDR3 is given. The genes are TRBV10-3 and TRBJ1-1; the listed D gene, TRBD1, was not tested against the DNA. With termini counted, the CDR3 has 14 amino acids. CDR1 is ENHRY and CDR2 is SYGVKD in the germline V gene. This CDR3 reads CAISDFGPGTEAFF.

There are many counts of this clonotype. The chain has TRBV6-1 and TRBJ2-3; 8 positions match TRBD1. This CDR3 is built from 17 residues. Germline CDR1 is MNHNS and CDR2 is SASEGT. Trimming took 6 bases from V and 2 from J; bases not matched to a gene: 13. The CDR3 loop reads CASSTRTGRWPTDTQYF. CDR3 nucleotide sequence: TGTGCCAGCAGCACTAGGACAGGGCGATGGCCCACAGATACGCAGTATTTT.

The chain combines TRBV7-8 with TRBJ2-5; 8 nucleotides align to TRBD2. The junction had 10 bases not matched to a gene; V was cut back by 5 bases and J by 11 bases. The CDR3 length is 13 residues. Looked up from germline, CDR1 is SGHVS and CDR2 is FQNEAQ. CDR3 residues: CASSIRTSPHQYF. The CDR3 DNA is TGTGCCAGCAGCATACGGACTAGCCCTCATCAGTACTTC.